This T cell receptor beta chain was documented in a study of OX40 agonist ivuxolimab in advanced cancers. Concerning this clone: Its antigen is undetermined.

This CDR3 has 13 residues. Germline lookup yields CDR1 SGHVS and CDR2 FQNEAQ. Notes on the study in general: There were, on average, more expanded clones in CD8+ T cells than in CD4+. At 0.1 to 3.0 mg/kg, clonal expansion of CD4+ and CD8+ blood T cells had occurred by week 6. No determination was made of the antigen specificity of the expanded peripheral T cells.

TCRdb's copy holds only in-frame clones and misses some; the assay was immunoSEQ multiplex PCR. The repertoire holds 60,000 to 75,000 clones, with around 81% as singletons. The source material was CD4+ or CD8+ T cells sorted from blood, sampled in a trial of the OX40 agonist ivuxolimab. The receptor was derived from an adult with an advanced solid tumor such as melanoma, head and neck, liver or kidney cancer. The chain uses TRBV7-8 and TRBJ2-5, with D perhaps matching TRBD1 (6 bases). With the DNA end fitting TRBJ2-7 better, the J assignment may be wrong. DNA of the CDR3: TGTGCCAGCAGCTTCAACAGGGTCTACGAGCAGTACTTC. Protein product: CASSFNRVYEQYF.